This paragraph reports one T cell receptor (beta chain). The data were taken from a study of blood T cell repertoires in COVID-19. Overall study: T cells, B-cell-depleted T cells, or PBMCs provided the cDNA or gDNA that served as material.

In the original workflow: Reference gene primer amplification in the assay estimated nucleated cell counts. Using immunoSEQ multiplex PCR, the repertoire was profiled, and TCRdb retains in-frame clones only, with some absent. The V and J calls and clone size are taken from that table; D and trimming were inferred from the DNA. Of approximately 360,000 clones listed, around 90% are singletons. From germline, CDR1 is SGHNT and CDR2 YYREEE (reference sequence). This CDR3 region has 15 residues. V shed 3 bases and J 3 bases; nucleotides not matched to a gene: 6. The TCR sequence derives from a man younger than 35 with active or convalescent COVID-19. Sequencing was carried out using peripheral blood. The chain carries TRBV5-4 and TRBJ2-1, with 7 bases lining up with TRBD1. For the CDR3, the DNA is TGTGCCAGCAGCTGGGACAGACAGAGCTACAATGAGCAGTTCTTC. This sequence encodes CASSWDRQSYNEQFF.